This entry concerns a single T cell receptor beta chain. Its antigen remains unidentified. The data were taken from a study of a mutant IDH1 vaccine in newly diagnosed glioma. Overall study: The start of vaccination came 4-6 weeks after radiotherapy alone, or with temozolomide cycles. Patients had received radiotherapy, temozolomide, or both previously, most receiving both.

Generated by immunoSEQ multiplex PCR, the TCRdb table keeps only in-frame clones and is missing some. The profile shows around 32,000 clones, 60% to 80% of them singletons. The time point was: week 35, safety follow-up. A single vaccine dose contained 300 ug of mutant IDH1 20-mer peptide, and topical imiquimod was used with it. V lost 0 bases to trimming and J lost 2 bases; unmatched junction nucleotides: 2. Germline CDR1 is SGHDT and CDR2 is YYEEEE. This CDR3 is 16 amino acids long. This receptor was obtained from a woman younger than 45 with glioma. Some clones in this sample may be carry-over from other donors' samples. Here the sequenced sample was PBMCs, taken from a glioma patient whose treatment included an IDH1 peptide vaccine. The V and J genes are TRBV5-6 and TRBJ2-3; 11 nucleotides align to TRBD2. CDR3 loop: CASSLGLAGPTDTQYF. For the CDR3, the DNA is TGTGCCAGCAGCTTGGGACTAGCGGGACCCACAGATACGCAGTATTTT.